These T cell receptor beta chains were read from a single sample in a study of T cell repertoires in cytomegalovirus infection. Via MiXCR, TCRdb re-called the reads, giving one row per CDR3 protein. The sample includes 150,000 to 200,000 distinct CDR3 sequences, approximately 28% of them seen just once. The material sequenced was PBMCs. These receptors were collected from a human donor in good health (CMV status not recorded). Some clones in this sample may be carry-over from other donors' samples. Both conserved end residues are part of each CDR3. The D gene is left open where the match is weak. Clone sizes are given selectively: once, few, many, or a class where the clone is expanded.

J gene,V gene,D gene,clone size,CDR3 DNA,CDR3 protein
TRBJ2-5,TRBV7-2,.,many,TGTGCCAGCAGCTTACGAGGTGGGGGCGCGGAGACCCAGTACTTC,CASSLRGGGAETQYF
TRBJ1-1,TRBV7-8,.,many,TGTGCCAGCAGCTTCAAGAACACTGAAGCTTTCTTT,CASSFKNTEAFF
TRBJ2-3,TRBV9,.,few,TGTGCCAGCAGCGTAGAACCCTCAATGGATACGCAGTATTTT,CASSVEPSMDTQYF
TRBJ2-7,TRBV5-1,TRBD1,.,TGCGCCAGCACATACGGGACAGGGGAATTCCCCAAGAACTACGAGCAGTACTTC,CASTYGTGEFPKNYEQYF
TRBJ1-1,TRBV25-1,.,once,TGTGCCAGCAGTTCGATCCTTGAGGGCACTGAAGCTTTCTTT,CASSSILEGTEAFF
TRBJ2-7,TRBV28,TRBD2,.,TGTGCCAGCAGTTTACTAGCGGGGTCCTACGAGCAGTACTTC,CASSLLAGSYEQYF
TRBJ2-5,TRBV19,.,.,TGTGCCAGTACTCCGGACCCGCCTGCGGGGGAGACCCAGTACTTC,CASTPDPPAGETQYF
TRBJ2-1,TRBV2,.,few,TGTGCCAGCAGTGTGACTACGAATGAGCAGTTCTTC,CASSVTTNEQFF
TRBJ1-2,TRBV24-1,TRBD1,.,TGTGCCCCCAGGGGGGAAGCTAACTATGGCTACACCTTC,CAPRGEANYGYTF
TRBJ1-1,TRBV19,TRBD1,.,TGTGCCAGTATCACCGGGACAGGGGGCACTGAAGCTTTCTTT,CASITGTGGTEAFF
TRBJ1-2,TRBV6-5,.,.,TGTGCCAGCAGTGAAGGGACTCCGAAGTATCATGGCTACACCTTC,CASSEGTPKYHGYTF
TRBJ1-5,TRBV14,TRBD1,.,TGTGCCAGCAGCCAGGGGACAGGGAGGAATCAGCCCCAGCATTTT,CASSQGTGRNQPQHF
TRBJ1-2,TRBV12-3/TRBV12-4,.,.,TGTGCCAGCAGTTTAGGAGGCACTAACTATGGCTACACCTTC,CASSLGGTNYGYTF
TRBJ1-2,TRBV20-1,.,.,TGCAGTGCTAGCCCCCCGGGTGGCTACACCTTC,CSASPPGGYTF
TRBJ1-5,TRBV2,.,.,TGTGCCAGCAGCCCCGGACCCAATCAGCCCCAGCATTTT,CASSPGPNQPQHF
TRBJ2-3,TRBV7-2,.,many,TGTGCCAGCAGCTTAGGCCTAGCTTCAGATACGCAGTATTTT,CASSLGLASDTQYF
TRBJ1-2,TRBV12-5,TRBD1,.,TGTGCTAGTGGTTTTCCACTACAGGGGTTGGGTAACTATGGCTACACCTTC,CASGFPLQGLGNYGYTF
TRBJ1-5,TRBV7-3,.,few,TGTGCCAGCAGCTTACGGAAGCAGCCCCAGCATTTT,CASSLRKQPQHF
TRBJ1-2,TRBV7-9,.,few,TGTGCCAGCAGCCTAAGGGCAGGGGCGACCCCCTATGGCTACACCTTC,CASSLRAGATPYGYTF
TRBJ2-5,TRBV7-2,.,many,TGTGCCAGCAGTTTAGATCGCTCGCGAGAGACCCAGTACTTC,CASSLDRSRETQYF
TRBJ2-2,TRBV7-2,.,few,TGTGCCAGCAGCCCGACACCCCGGGGCGGGGAGCTGTTTTTT,CASSPTPRGGELFF
TRBJ1-1,TRBV7-2,.,few,TGTGCCAGCAGCTTTTCCGCGATAAGTTACACTGAAGCTTTCTTT,CASSFSAISYTEAFF
TRBJ1-3,TRBV7-2,.,.,TGTGCCAGCAGCTTAGGGACCCAATACACCATATATTTT,CASSLGTQYTIYF
TRBJ2-3,TRBV20-1,TRBD1,.,TGCAGTGCCACTCAGGACAGGGGGATCACAGATACGCAGTATTTT,CSATQDRGITDTQYF
TRBJ1-3,TRBV6-6,.,.,TGTGCCAGCAGTTACTCATCCGGACCTGGAAACACCATATATTTT,CASSYSSGPGNTIYF
TRBJ2-7,TRBV12-3/TRBV12-4,.,.,TGTGCCAGCACCCAGAGTCATATCGGGCCCCAAGGGTTATACGAGCAGTACTTC,CASTQSHIGPQGLYEQYF
TRBJ2-1,TRBV7-8,TRBD1,.,TGTGCCAGCAGCAGAACCGGGACAGGGGGAGGTGAGCAGTTCTTC,CASSRTGTGGGEQFF
TRBJ2-2,TRBV14,.,.,TGTGCCAGCAGCCAAGCAGGGGTTTTTGCCGGGGAGCTGTTTTTT,CASSQAGVFAGELFF
TRBJ1-2,TRBV9,.,few,TGTGCCAGCAGCGGAGGAGGATTCAGTGGGTACACCTTC,CASSGGGFSGYTF
TRBJ2-1,TRBV4-2,.,.,TGTGCCAGCAGCCAAGATTCAGGCAATGAGCAGTTCTTC,CASSQDSGNEQFF
TRBJ1-2,TRBV23-1,.,.,TGCGCCACTCAACTAGCTAACTATGGCTACACCTTC,CATQLANYGYTF
TRBJ1-1,TRBV3-1,.,.,TGTGCCAGCAGCCTATTATCGGAGGGGCGTAGAACTTTCTTT,CASSLLSEGRRTFF
TRBJ2-7,TRBV7-2,.,many,TGTGCCAGCAGCTTAGGTGGAGGGACGGAGTCCTACGAGCAGTACTTC,CASSLGGGTESYEQYF
TRBJ1-2,TRBV7-2,.,many,TGTGCCAGCAGCCTCGATCCGGGAGCTTATGGCTACACCTTC,CASSLDPGAYGYTF
TRBJ1-5,TRBV12-5,TRBD1,.,TGTGCTAGTGGGCGGACAGGACCGAGCGATCAGCCCCAGCATTTT,CASGRTGPSDQPQHF
TRBJ1-2,TRBV6-5,.,.,TGTGCCAGCAGTTACTCGCGTGCCGGTGGCGGCTACACCTTC,CASSYSRAGGGYTF
TRBJ1-5,TRBV7-2,.,few,TGTGCCAGCAGCTCTAGGTACGGGCAGCCCCAGCATTTT,CASSSRYGQPQHF
TRBJ1-3,TRBV6-5,TRBD1,few,TGTGCCAGCAGTCGGGGACAGAACTCTGGAAACACCATATATTTT,CASSRGQNSGNTIYF
TRBJ2-1,TRBV6-1,.,.,TGTGCCACCCTCAGGAATGAGCAGTTCTTC,CATLRNEQFF
TRBJ1-1,TRBV19,TRBD1,.,TGTGCCAGTAGTATTAGCCAACAGGGGTACTCTGAAGCTTTCTTT,CASSISQQGYSEAFF
TRBJ1-1,TRBV29-1,.,few,TGCAGCGTTGAAGACAGGGGCCCGGGGGAAGCTTTCTTT,CSVEDRGPGEAFF
TRBJ1-1,TRBV29-1,TRBD1,.,TGCAGCGGGGGGGACAGGGGGAACACTGAAGCTTTCTTT,CSGGDRGNTEAFF
TRBJ2-2,TRBV4-3,.,.,TGCGCCAGCAGCGTCAAGGTCACCGGGGAGCTGTTTTTT,CASSVKVTGELFF
TRBJ2-7,TRBV7-9,.,.,TGTGCCAGCAGTCGCTCCGGGACGGGGACCTACGAGCAGTACTTC,CASSRSGTGTYEQYF
TRBJ2-7,TRBV19,TRBD1,.,TGTGCCAGTAAGCGACAGGGCAGCTCCTACGAGCAGTACTTC,CASKRQGSSYEQYF
TRBJ2-4,TRBV7-2,.,.,TGTGCCAGCAGCCCGTTCGCGGGGACGACCAATATAGCCAAAAACATTCAGTACTTC,CASSPFAGTTNIAKNIQYF
TRBJ2-5,TRBV6-2/TRBV6-3,TRBD2,few,TGTGCCAGCAGCCGACCCGTAGTTGGACTAGCGGGGTACCAAGAGACCCAGTACTTC,CASSRPVVGLAGYQETQYF
TRBJ2-1,TRBV12-3/TRBV12-4,TRBD1,few,TGTGCCAGCAGGGGGACAGCCTCTAGTTTCTTC,CASRGTASSFF
TRBJ1-5,TRBV7-2,.,many,TGTGCCAGCAGCCAAAGCGACTGGGGGCAGCCCCAGCATTTT,CASSQSDWGQPQHF
TRBJ2-7,TRBV25-1,.,.,TGTGCCAGCAGCAAAAACCAGAGGGACGAGCAGTACTTC,CASSKNQRDEQYF
TRBJ2-7,TRBV7-2,.,.,TGTGCCAGCAGCTTATGGGGGGCTGCCTACGAGCAGTACTTC,CASSLWGAAYEQYF
TRBJ1-5,TRBV11-2,TRBD1,.,TGTGCCAGCAGCTCCGGACAGGGGCTCCCTTACAATCAGCCCCAGCATTTT,CASSSGQGLPYNQPQHF
TRBJ2-2,TRBV5-5,.,few,TGTGCCAGCAGCTTGTCCCGGACAGACGCGAACACCGGGGAGCTGTTTTTT,CASSLSRTDANTGELFF
TRBJ1-1,TRBV7-2,.,many,TGTGCCAGCAGCTCCTGGGCGAGCGCTGAAGCTTTCTTT,CASSSWASAEAFF
TRBJ1-2,TRBV20-1,.,few,TGCAGTGCTAGAGATTGGTTACAGGGCGGTGGCTACACCTTC,CSARDWLQGGGYTF